The 6 T cell receptor beta chains presented below share a single source sample, sequenced in a study of multiple sclerosis patients with progressive multifocal leukoencephalopathy. Noted time point: before natalizumab initiation. TCRdb's copy holds only in-frame clones and misses some; the assay was immunoSEQ multiplex PCR. The sample lists roughly 30,000 clones; more than 75% were seen once. The sequenced sample was PBMCs. The receptors were sampled from a human donor with multiple sclerosis.

Comment on this clone: Compared with germline, one end of the junction differs, possibly owing to a read error. The rearrangement uses TRBV27 and TRBJ2-1; 11 bases agree with TRBD1. Germline CDR1 MNHEY, CDR2 SMNVEV (reference sequence). The CDR3 is made up of 16 amino acids. The CDR3, as DNA: TGTGCCAGCAGCCCCAAGGACAGGGGGCACTACAATGAGCAGCTCTTC. Translated, it gives CASSPKDRGHYNEQLF.

V is TRBV6-1 and J is TRBJ1-5; no firm D call. The V end was cut by 2 bases, the J end by 2 bases, with 13 bases between. The CDR3 is 16 amino acids. CDR1 and CDR2 from the germline V gene are MNHNS and SASEGT. The CDR3, as DNA: TGTGCCAGCAGTGAATTGGGAGGAGGGCGCAATCAGCCCCAGCATTTT. Translating it yields CASSELGGGRNQPQHF.

The chain links TRBV6-1 to TRBJ1-6, with 10 bases fitting TRBD1. Germline CDR1 MNHNS, CDR2 SASEGT. V lost 5 bases, J lost 9 bases, and 7 bases stayed unmatched. The CDR3 has 15 amino acids. DNA of the CDR3: TGTGCCAGCAGTTTCGACAGGGGGCTTAGTTCACCCCTCCACTTT. It specifies CASSFDRGLSSPLHF.

The chain couples TRBV2 to TRBJ2-1; 10 positions agree with TRBD2. J gave up 2 bases and V 6 bases, and 7 bases lay outside the gene matches. From germline, CDR1 is SNHLY and CDR2 FYNNEI. CDR3 size: 16 residues. The CDR3 DNA follows: TGTGCCAGCAGGGATAGCGGGGGGTTAACCTACAATGAGCAGTTCTTC. This encodes CASRDSGGLTYNEQFF.

V is TRBV6-1 and J is TRBJ1-1, with D perhaps matching TRBD1 (5 bases). This CDR3 has 13 amino acids. Germline CDR1 MNHNS, CDR2 SASEGT. The CDR3 sequence is CTHQGSGNTEAFF. The CDR3 nucleotides read TGTACCCATCAGGGAAGTGGGAACACTGAAGCTTTCTTT.

This chain uses TRBV19 with TRBJ1-5; D gene uncertain. The CDR3 totals 14 residues. The germline gives CDR1 LNHDA, CDR2 SQIVND (reference sequence). Trimming left V 8 bases short and J 2 bases short, with 13 bases between. The CDR3 DNA sequence: TGTGCCAGTGCCTGGGGTGGGGGCAATCAGCCCCAGCATTTT. It encodes CASAWGGGNQPQHF. The full variable domain, rest sourced from reference TRBV19 and TRBJ1-5, is DGGITQSPKYLFRKEGQNVTLSCEQNLNHDAMYWYRQDPGQGLRLIYYSQIVNDFQKGDIAEGYSVSREKKESFPLTVTSAQKNPTAFYLCASAWGGGNQPQHFGDGTRLSIL.